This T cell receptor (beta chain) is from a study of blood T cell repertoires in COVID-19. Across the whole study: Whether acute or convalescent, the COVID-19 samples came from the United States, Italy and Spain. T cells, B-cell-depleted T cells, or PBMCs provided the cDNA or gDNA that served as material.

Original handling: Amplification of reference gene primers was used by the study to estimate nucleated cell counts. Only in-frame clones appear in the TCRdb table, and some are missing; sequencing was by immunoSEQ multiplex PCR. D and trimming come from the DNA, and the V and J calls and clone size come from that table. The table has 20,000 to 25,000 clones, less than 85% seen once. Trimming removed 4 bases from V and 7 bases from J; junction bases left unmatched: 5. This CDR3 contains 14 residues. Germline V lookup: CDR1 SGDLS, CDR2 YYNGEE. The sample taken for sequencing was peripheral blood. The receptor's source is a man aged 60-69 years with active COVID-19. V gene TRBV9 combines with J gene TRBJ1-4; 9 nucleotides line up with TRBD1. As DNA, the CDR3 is TGTGCCAGCAGCTGGACAGGGGAAGGTGAAAAACTGTTTTTT. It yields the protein CASSWTGEGEKLFF.